The source of this T cell receptor beta chain is a study of blood T cell repertoires in COVID-19. Study in general: Sites across the United States, Italy and Spain contributed samples from acute and convalescent COVID-19. T cells, B-cell-depleted T cells, or PBMCs supplied cDNA or gDNA.

In the original processing: Cell counts per sample came from amplifying reference gene primers. Produced via immunoSEQ multiplex PCR; TCRdb's table is partial and in-frame only. V and J calls and clone size follow that table, whereas D and trimming were derived from the DNA. The sample includes around 150,000 clones, 65% to 90% of them seen just once. Deletions cut 4 bases from V and 7 bases from J, with 10 bases between. The CDR3 extends over 12 amino acids. Germline CDR1 MNHEY, CDR2 SVGEGT. The sample comprised peripheral blood. The chain combines TRBV6-2 or TRBV6-3 with TRBJ1-1; D call uncertain. This TCR was recovered from a woman between 35 and 50 years old with COVID-19, enrolled during active disease. This CDR3 is CASSWAAFEAFF. In nucleotides, the CDR3 is TGTGCCAGCAGTTGGGCCGCTTTTGAAGCTTTCTTT.